Sequencing of this T cell receptor (beta chain) was carried out in a study of post-analysis software for immune sequencing data. Overall study: Some patients lacked subtype; others had relapsing-remitting, secondary progressive or progressive-relapsing disease. Broader study findings: Included in a set of roughly five TRBV segments more frequent in patients than controls were TRBV5-6, TRBV5-1 and TRBV20-1.

This clonotype showed up many times. Its matching antigen is unknown. Prepared libraries of TCR beta cDNA carried unique molecular identifiers. TCRdb re-derived calls from the PCR reads in MiXCR, one entry per CDR3 protein. Of some 260,000 distinct CDR3 sequences in the sample, roughly a third were seen once. From germline, CDR1 is MNHEY and CDR2 SVGAGI. The CDR3 is 16 residues long. The V gene lost 2 bases and the J gene lost 3 bases, with 16 bases spanning the gap. The TCR comes from a girl aged 5-17 years with multiple sclerosis. This chain joins TRBV6-5 and TRBJ1-1; D remains unclear. Sequencing was performed on blood. This CDR3 is CASSYLTSDGHTEAFF. The CDR3 DNA reads as TGTGCCAGCAGTTACCTGACAAGCGACGGACACACTGAAGCTTTCTTT.